This T cell receptor beta chain was sequenced for a study of T cells after yellow fever vaccination. A universal primer site and UMIs were added as TCR cDNA was made by 5'RACE template switching. In TCRdb, the 5' RACE reads were re-called with MiXCR into one record per CDR3 protein. The sample lists approximately 160,000 distinct CDR3 sequences, about a tenth occurring once. Notes on the study in general: Researchers report a weaker secondary response that nonetheless peaked faster, day 5 versus 15. Few clonotypes appeared in both CD4 and CD8 compartments.

Between the trimmed V and J ends, which lost 6 bases and 5 bases, there was a span of 16 bases. This CDR3 is 14 amino acids long. Germline CDR1 and CDR2: MNHEY and SMNVEV (reference sequence). This clonotype has only a few counts. Its antigen is still unknown. The source is a man in his late teens or twenties who received the YFV17D yellow fever vaccine. The chain links TRBV27 to TRBJ1-2; maybe TRBD1 (6 bases). Sequencing was performed on CD8+ T cells sorted from PBMCs, taken 45 days after the yellow fever booster vaccination. CDR3 DNA: TGTGCCAGCAGGATCCTGGGGGGGCTGTATGGCTACACCTTC. This sequence encodes CASRILGGLYGYTF.